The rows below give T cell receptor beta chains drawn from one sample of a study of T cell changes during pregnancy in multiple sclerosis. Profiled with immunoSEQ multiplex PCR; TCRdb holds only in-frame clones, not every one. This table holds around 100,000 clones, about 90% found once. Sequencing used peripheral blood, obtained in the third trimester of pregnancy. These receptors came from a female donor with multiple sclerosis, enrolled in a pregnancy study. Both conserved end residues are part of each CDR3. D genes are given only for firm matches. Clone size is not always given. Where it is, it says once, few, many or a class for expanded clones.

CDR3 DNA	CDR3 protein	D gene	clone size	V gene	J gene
TGTGCCAGCATCGTAGGGGGATTCTCTTTCTTT	CASIVGGFSFF	-	few	TRBV6-5	TRBJ1-1
TGTGCCAGCAGCCGGGACAGGGGAGAGGAGTTCTTC	CASSRDRGEEFF	TRBD1	-	TRBV6-5	TRBJ2-1
TGTGCCAGCAGCCAAGATCAGAGGACAGCTAATGAAAAACTGTTTTTT	CASSQDQRTANEKLFF	-	-	TRBV4-2	TRBJ1-4
TGTGCCAGCAGCGTAGGCGTGTGGGCTCAAGCTTTCTTT	CASSVGVWAQAFF	-	-	TRBV9	TRBJ1-1
TGTGCCAGCAGCTTAACCTTTCCTAGCGACTTCCAAGAGACCCAGTACTTC	CASSLTFPSDFQETQYF	-	-	TRBV7-9	TRBJ2-5
TGTGCCAGCAGCCCGTCGAGGGTCACCGGGGAGCTGTTTTTT	CASSPSRVTGELFF	-	-	TRBV5-4	TRBJ2-2
TGTGCCAGCAGTCGGGGAACGAACACCGGGGAGCTGTTTTTT	CASSRGTNTGELFF	-	-	TRBV6-4	TRBJ2-2
TGTGCCATCAGTGGGGGTGACAGAATTAAAAATTCACCCCTCCACTTT	CAISGGDRIKNSPLHF	-	-	TRBV10-3	TRBJ1-6
TGTGCCAGCAGTGAAGCGCGGGCAGGGGGCAAGGAGACCCAGTACTTC	CASSEARAGGKETQYF	TRBD1	-	TRBV2	TRBJ2-5
TGTGCCACCAGCAGAGGCAACTTGGGCAGGCCCTACGAGCAGTACTTC	CATSRGNLGRPYEQYF	-	-	TRBV15	TRBJ2-7
TGCGCCAGCAGCTTGGGGGACAGGGGGCAAATGAACACTGAAGCTTTCTTT	CASSLGDRGQMNTEAFF	TRBD1	-	TRBV5-1	TRBJ1-1
TGTGCCAGCAGCTTATCGGACAGGGGGACCATAAAGAACACCGGGGAGCTGTTTTTT	CASSLSDRGTIKNTGELFF	TRBD1	-	TRBV11-3	TRBJ2-2
TGTGCCAGCAGCTTGGTTGGGGGCGCTGGGGCCAACGTCCTGACTTTC	CASSLVGGAGANVLTF	-	-	TRBV5-4	TRBJ2-6
TGTGCCAGCAGCGTAGTGAAAGGGGACTACCCTGAAGCTTTCTTT	CASSVVKGDYPEAFF	-	-	TRBV9	TRBJ1-1
TGTGCCAGCAGCCTACAGGGGGCCGGCACTGAAGCTTTCTTT	CASSLQGAGTEAFF	TRBD1	-	TRBV7-2	TRBJ1-1
TGTGCCATCAGTCCAACCACGACAGGGCCTGGGGGGACCCAGTACTTC	CAISPTTTGPGGTQYF	TRBD1	-	TRBV10-3	TRBJ2-5
TGTGCCATCAGTGGGGGCGGTGGCTCCTACAATGAGCAGTTCTTC	CAISGGGGSYNEQFF	-	few	TRBV10-3	TRBJ2-1
TGTGCCAGCAGATCTAGGGGGAATACGCAGTATTTT	CASRSRGNTQYF	-	-	TRBV27	TRBJ2-3
TGTGCCAGCAGCGTAGCTCGGGGTAGCGGGAGGGGATACAATGAGCAGTTCTTC	CASSVARGSGRGYNEQFF	TRBD2	few	TRBV9	TRBJ2-1
TGCGCCAGCAGCTCGGGACAGGCTTTCACAGATACGCAGTATTTT	CASSSGQAFTDTQYF	TRBD1	-	TRBV5-1	TRBJ2-3
TGTGCCAGCAGCCCTGGGCGAGATGAGCAGTTCTTC	CASSPGRDEQFF	-	-	TRBV11-3	TRBJ2-1
TGTGCCAGCACGGGGGTAACTAGCAATCAGCCCCAGCATTTT	CASTGVTSNQPQHF	-	-	TRBV28	TRBJ1-5
TGTGCCAGCGCGTTTAGCTCTGGAAACACCATATATTTT	CASAFSSGNTIYF	-	few	TRBV27	TRBJ1-3
TGTGCCAGCAGCTGGAATCCGGGCCAGGGTGAGGCTTTCTTT	CASSWNPGQGEAFF	-	-	TRBV5-8	TRBJ1-1
TGCGCCAGCAGTGGATCAGTGGATGAAAAACTGTTTTTT	CASSGSVDEKLFF	-	-	TRBV10-1	TRBJ1-4
TGTGCCAGCAGCCTCGGGAGCAGCTCCTACGAGCAGTACTTC	CASSLGSSSYEQYF	-	-	TRBV7-9	TRBJ2-7
TGTGCCAGCAGCTTGGCCGGGGATCAGCCCCAGCATTTT	CASSLAGDQPQHF	-	-	TRBV5-5	TRBJ1-5
TGTGCCAGCATGGAGTCTGGCAAAAACATTCAGTACTTC	CASMESGKNIQYF	-	once	TRBV28	TRBJ2-4
TGTGCCAGCAGAACCGGGACAGGTAACTATGGCTACACCTTC	CASRTGTGNYGYTF	TRBD1	-	TRBV2	TRBJ1-2
TGTGCCAGCAGCCTAGGGGCTAACTATGGCTACACCTTC	CASSLGANYGYTF	-	-	TRBV5-4	TRBJ1-2
TGTGCCTGGAAACGCGACAGGGGCTATGGCTACACCTTC	CAWKRDRGYGYTF	TRBD1	-	TRBV30	TRBJ1-2
TGTGCCAGCAGCCACCGACTAGCGGGGACCTCCTACGAGCAGTACTTC	CASSHRLAGTSYEQYF	TRBD2	-	TRBV14	TRBJ2-7
TGTGCCAGCAGCGTACCCACCGGGGGGAACACCGGGGAGCTGTTTTTT	CASSVPTGGNTGELFF	-	-	TRBV5-4	TRBJ2-2
TGCGCCAGCAGTCCGGGAGACTCAGATACGCAGTATTTT	CASSPGDSDTQYF	-	-	TRBV10-1	TRBJ2-3
TGTGCCAGCAGTTTAACAAGAAACACCATATATTTT	CASSLTRNTIYF	-	-	TRBV28	TRBJ1-3
TGTGCCAGCAGTTTAGCCCCCGGGACAGCTCCCTACGAGCAGTACTTC	CASSLAPGTAPYEQYF	TRBD1	-	TRBV27	TRBJ2-7
TGTGCCAGCAGCCCCCTCTCGCGGGCCTACAATGAGCAGTTCTTC	CASSPLSRAYNEQFF	-	-	TRBV11-2	TRBJ2-1
TGTGCCAGCAGCAGGACTAGTCAAAAAGAGCAGTACTTC	CASSRTSQKEQYF	TRBD2	-	TRBV14	TRBJ2-7
TGTGCCAGCAGTTATCGGAGGGGCTTTCCCCAAGAGACCCAGTACTTC	CASSYRRGFPQETQYF	-	-	TRBV6-9	TRBJ2-5
TGTGCCAGCAGCCAAGGTGAGGGAGACGAGCAGTACTTC	CASSQGEGDEQYF	-	-	TRBV4-2	TRBJ2-7
TGTGCCAGCAGCTTCACGGACAGGGCCCCTGAAGCTTTCTTT	CASSFTDRAPEAFF	TRBD1	-	TRBV5-5	TRBJ1-1
TGTGCCAGCAGCTTAGCGGGAGGTCGAGGGGCCAGTTATGGCTACACCTTC	CASSLAGGRGASYGYTF	-	-	TRBV7-9	TRBJ1-2
TGTGCCAGCAGCTCTCAGGGTTCTGACTACAATGAGCAGTTCTTC	CASSSQGSDYNEQFF	-	-	TRBV7-3	TRBJ2-1
TGTGCCAGCAGGTACTCTAGCGGGGGGGCGGGAAGCACAGATACGCAGTATTTT	CASRYSSGGAGSTDTQYF	TRBD2	few	TRBV7-2	TRBJ2-3
TGTGCCAGCAGTACCACAGGGTTGGAGCAGTTCTTC	CASSTTGLEQFF	-	-	TRBV6-6	TRBJ2-1
TGTGCCAGCAGCTTAGTCAGTCCTGGGGCCAACGTCCTGACTTTC	CASSLVSPGANVLTF	-	-	TRBV7-9	TRBJ2-6
TGCGCCAGCAGGCTTGACCCTAGCGGCCGGAGGGACTTC	CASRLDPSGRRDF	TRBD2	-	TRBV5-1	TRBJ2-7
TGTGCCAGCAGTTCGTTAGTTAGCACAGATACGCAGTATTTT	CASSSLVSTDTQYF	-	-	TRBV27	TRBJ2-3
TGCGCCAGCAGTGACCCCGGGACAGGGGGCCGGGAGCAGTTCTTC	CASSDPGTGGREQFF	TRBD1	-	TRBV10-1	TRBJ2-1
TGCGCCAGCAGTGAGTCGACTGCCGGGACAGGGGTCTATGGCTACACCTTC	CASSESTAGTGVYGYTF	TRBD1	-	TRBV10-1	TRBJ1-2
TGCGCCAGCAGCTTGGGGGCAGGGGGTAATGAAAAACTGTTTTTT	CASSLGAGGNEKLFF	TRBD1	-	TRBV5-1	TRBJ1-4
TGTGCCAGCAGCGACAGTCTGGTAACCGGGGAGCTGTTTTTT	CASSDSLVTGELFF	-	-	TRBV9	TRBJ2-2
TGTGCCAGCAGTGAAGCTTCCAGGGCGGGAACTGAAGCTTTCTTT	CASSEASRAGTEAFF	-	-	TRBV2	TRBJ1-1